These T cell receptor beta chains were read from a single sample in a study of CD8+ T cells in alopecia areata. Some clones are missing from TCRdb's copy, which holds only in-frame ones; the method was immunoSEQ multiplex PCR. Found here are about 130,000 clones, 45% to 60% of them singletons; the top ten hold approximately 16%. The specimen was CD8+ T cells sorted from blood, collected at week 4, from a patient treated with tofacitinib. The receptors stem from a human donor with alopecia areata. CDR3s include the opening cysteine and the closing phenylalanine or tryptophan. The D gene is left open where the match is weak. Expanded clones are given a class, and other clones once, few, many or no size at all.

d_call | j_call | v_call | clone_size | cdr3_aa | cdr3_nt
. | TRBJ2-5 | TRBV7-9 | few | CASSKTQGWSETQYF | TGTGCCAGCAGCAAGACCCAGGGCTGGTCAGAGACCCAGTACTTC
. | TRBJ2-5 | TRBV15 | . | CATSRDGGNQETQYF | TGTGCCACCAGCAGAGATGGAGGGAATCAAGAGACCCAGTACTTC
TRBD1 | TRBJ2-5 | TRBV9 | . | CASSVVVQTGARETQYF | TGTGCCAGCAGCGTAGTAGTTCAGACAGGGGCGAGGGAGACCCAGTACTTC
TRBD2 | TRBJ2-1 | TRBV9 | . | CASSAISGGRYNEQFF | TGTGCCAGCAGCGCCATTAGCGGGGGGCGATACAATGAGCAGTTCTTC
. | TRBJ1-1 | TRBV7-9 | . | CASSLGLPNTEAFF | TGTGCCAGCAGCTTAGGTTTACCGAACACTGAAGCTTTCTTT
TRBD1 | TRBJ1-1 | TRBV11-2 | . | CASSIRTGGTEAFF | TGTGCCAGCAGCATTAGGACAGGGGGCACTGAAGCTTTCTTT
TRBD1 | TRBJ1-2 | TRBV4-3 | . | CASSQEQGATGYTF | TGCGCCAGCAGCCAAGAACAGGGGGCGACGGGCTACACCTTC
. | TRBJ2-5 | TRBV4-1 | . | CASSQSTSTQYF | TGCGCCAGCAGCCAAAGTACCAGCACCCAGTACTTC
TRBD1 | TRBJ2-1 | TRBV13 | . | CASSHRGYRNEQFF | TGTGCCAGCAGCCACAGGGGATATCGGAATGAGCAGTTCTTC
. | TRBJ2-7 | TRBV9 | . | CASSVEARDSYEQYF | TGTGCCAGCAGCGTAGAGGCAAGAGACTCCTACGAGCAGTACTTC
TRBD1 | TRBJ2-7 | TRBV5-1 | . | CASSLAGTVLGEQYF | TGCGCCAGCAGCTTGGCCGGGACAGTGCTCGGCGAGCAGTACTTC
. | TRBJ2-7 | TRBV2 | . | CASSIGGQLAYEQYF | TGTGCCAGCTCAATTGGAGGACAGTTAGCCTACGAGCAGTACTTC
. | TRBJ2-5 | TRBV9 | . | CASSAPGETQYF | TGTGCCAGCAGCGCCCCCGGGGAGACCCAGTACTTC
TRBD1 | TRBJ2-3 | TRBV5-6 | . | CASEGADSKQYF | TGTGCCAGCGAGGGGGCCGACAGTAAGCAGTATTTT
. | TRBJ2-5 | TRBV7-2 | . | CASSLGPGSYQETQYF | TGTGCCAGCAGCTTAGGCCCAGGGTCCTACCAAGAGACCCAGTACTTC
. | TRBJ2-4 | TRBV5-6 | few | CASGRQSAKNIQYF | TGTGCCAGCGGCCGACAGTCAGCCAAAAACATTCAGTACTTC
. | TRBJ2-7 | TRBV10-2 | . | CASRIGGEPYEQYF | TGCGCCAGCAGGATTGGCGGAGAACCCTACGAGCAGTACTTC
. | TRBJ1-5 | TRBV5-6 | . | CASSFRQFNQPQHF | TGTGCCAGCAGCTTTCGACAGTTCAATCAGCCCCAGCATTTT
. | TRBJ1-2 | TRBV29-1 | . | CSVPVEAEGDIYGYTF | TGCAGCGTCCCGGTGGAGGCCGAGGGTGATATCTATGGCTACACCTTC
. | TRBJ2-1 | TRBV11-2 | . | CASSFSALSYNEQFF | TGTGCCAGCAGCTTTTCCGCTCTTTCCTACAATGAGCAGTTCTTC
TRBD1 | TRBJ2-2 | TRBV5-1 | . | CASSTPGQGITGELFF | TGCGCCAGCAGCACCCCGGGACAGGGAATTACCGGGGAGCTGTTTTTT
. | TRBJ2-2 | TRBV10-2 | . | CASKGLPNTGELFF | TGCGCCAGCAAAGGGCTACCAAACACCGGGGAGCTGTTTTTT
TRBD1 | TRBJ2-7 | TRBV19 | few | CASSPGTGKYSYEQYF | TGTGCCAGTAGTCCCGGGACAGGGAAGTATTCCTACGAGCAGTACTTC
. | TRBJ2-2 | TRBV29-1 | few | CSVGAENTGELFF | TGCAGCGTTGGGGCTGAAAACACCGGGGAGCTGTTTTTT
. | TRBJ2-7 | TRBV29-1 | . | CSVEDSRTPSYEQYF | TGCAGCGTTGAAGATTCCCGGACTCCATCCTACGAGCAGTACTTC
. | TRBJ1-2 | TRBV27 | . | CASSFQGSNYGYTF | TGTGCCAGCAGTTTTCAGGGTTCTAACTATGGCTACACCTTC
. | TRBJ2-4 | TRBV29-1 | . | CSGRQGRGNIQYF | TGCAGCGGGAGACAGGGGAGGGGAAACATTCAGTACTTC
. | TRBJ1-2 | TRBV5-6 | . | CASSPDSNYGYTF | TGTGCCAGCAGCCCGGACAGTAACTATGGCTACACCTTC
. | TRBJ2-2 | TRBV11-2 | few | CASSLTGELFF | TGTGCCAGCAGCTTAACCGGGGAGCTGTTTTTT
TRBD1 | TRBJ1-4 | TRBV5-4 | . | CASSPGTASKLFF | TGTGCCAGCAGCCCCGGGACAGCGTCGAAACTGTTTTTT
. | TRBJ1-1 | TRBV5-1 | few | CASSFLREGRTEAFF | TGCGCCAGCAGCTTTCTTCGAGAGGGTAGGACTGAAGCTTTCTTT
TRBD1 | TRBJ2-7 | TRBV5-1 | . | CASSAPDRGQAYEQYF | TGCGCCAGCAGCGCGCCCGACAGGGGGCAAGCCTACGAGCAGTACTTC
TRBD1 | TRBJ1-1 | TRBV5-1 | . | CASSLGDREAFF | TGCGCCAGCAGCTTGGGGGACAGGGAAGCTTTCTTT
. | TRBJ2-2 | TRBV19 | few | CASTQLISNTGELFF | TGTGCCAGTACCCAGCTTATATCGAACACCGGGGAGCTGTTTTTT
. | TRBJ2-1 | TRBV30 | . | CAWSVSVLWDEQFF | TGTGCCTGGAGTGTAAGCGTCCTTTGGGATGAGCAGTTCTTC
. | TRBJ2-1 | TRBV2 | . | CASTGDDFNEQFF | TGTGCCAGCACTGGGGACGATTTTAATGAGCAGTTCTTC
. | TRBJ1-1 | TRBV27 | few | CASSFGEYTEAFF | TGTGCCAGCAGTTTCGGGGAGTACACTGAAGCTTTCTTT
TRBD2 | TRBJ2-5 | TRBV4-2 | once | CASSQDLGGETQYF | TGTGCCAGCAGCCAAGATTTGGGGGGGGAGACCCAGTACTTC
. | TRBJ2-5 | TRBV15 | . | CATSRGQEETQYF | TGTGCCACCAGCAGGGGGCAGGAAGAGACCCAGTACTTC
. | TRBJ2-1 | TRBV5-1 | . | CASSLDRAKVAYEQFF | TGCGCCAGCAGCTTAGATAGGGCGAAGGTCGCCTATGAGCAGTTCTTC
. | TRBJ1-2 | TRBV10-3 | few | CARSRGDGYTF | TGTGCCCGGTCCAGGGGTGATGGCTACACCTTC
. | TRBJ2-3 | TRBV30 | . | CAWSERGTDTQYF | TGTGCCTGGAGTGAGCGGGGCACAGATACGCAGTATTTT
TRBD1 | TRBJ2-7 | TRBV4-1 | . | CASSQVGQGLGEQYF | TGCGCCAGCAGCCAGGTCGGACAGGGGCTGGGAGAGCAGTACTTC
TRBD1 | TRBJ2-7 | TRBV7-2 | once | CASSLVDRADEQYF | TGTGCCAGCAGCTTAGTAGACAGGGCAGACGAGCAGTACTTC
. | TRBJ1-5 | TRBV2 | . | CASSEMGQPQHF | TGTGCCAGCAGTGAGATGGGTCAGCCCCAGCATTTT
TRBD1 | TRBJ1-1 | TRBV5-6 | once | CASSFGTGETEAFF | TGTGCCAGCAGCTTCGGGACAGGGGAGACTGAAGCTTTCTTT
. | TRBJ1-4 | TRBV29-1 | . | CSVSRRGTTNEKLFF | TGCAGCGTGTCCAGGAGGGGAACAACTAATGAAAAACTGTTTTTT
TRBD1 | TRBJ1-2 | TRBV5-6 | . | CASSYVRDRGSRGYTF | TGTGCCAGCAGTTACGTCCGGGACAGGGGGTCGAGGGGCTACACCTTC
. | TRBJ2-1 | TRBV5-6 | . | CASSFGTISYNEQFF | TGTGCCAGCAGCTTCGGGACAATCTCCTACAATGAGCAGTTCTTC
TRBD1 | TRBJ2-7 | TRBV11-1 | few | CASSLRTGETYEQYF | TGTGCCAGCAGCCTTAGGACAGGAGAAACCTACGAGCAGTACTTC
. | TRBJ2-7 | TRBV6-6 | . | CASSYTKRQVSYEQYF | TGTGCCAGCAGTTACACAAAACGACAGGTCTCCTACGAGCAGTACTTC
. | TRBJ1-2 | TRBV29-1 | . | CSVPKPLPAGRYGYTF | TGCAGCGTCCCCAAACCACTGCCGGCAGGGCGGTATGGCTACACCTTC
. | TRBJ2-3 | TRBV4-1 | . | CASSQVRTERGDTQYF | TGCGCCAGCAGCCAAGTCAGGACGGAGAGAGGAGATACGCAGTATTTT
. | TRBJ2-5 | TRBV5-4 | . | CASSLGPGLETQYF | TGTGCCAGCAGCTTGGGGCCGGGGCTAGAGACCCAGTACTTC
. | TRBJ1-2 | TRBV7-9 | . | CASSSRDGGNYGYTF | TGTGCCAGCAGCTCCCGGGACGGGGGAAACTATGGCTACACCTTC
TRBD2 | TRBJ2-7 | TRBV11-2 | . | CASSKRGFLSYEQYF | TGTGCCAGCAGCAAGCGGGGGTTTCTCTCCTACGAGCAGTACTTC
. | TRBJ1-6 | TRBV30 | once | CAWSLTRESPLHF | TGTGCCTGGAGTTTGACCCGGGAATCACCCCTCCACTTT
. | TRBJ1-2 | TRBV6-1 | . | CASSELEVLPSPNYGYTF | TGTGCCAGCAGTGAATTGGAGGTCCTCCCATCCCCTAACTATGGCTACACCTTC
. | TRBJ2-7 | TRBV29-1 | . | CSVEDASPMSSYEQYF | TGCAGCGTTGAAGATGCCAGTCCTATGAGCTCCTACGAGCAGTACTTC
TRBD1 | TRBJ2-3 | TRBV4-1 | once | CASSQDRDRQYF | TGCGCCAGCAGCCAAGACCGGGACAGACAGTATTTT